The 2 T cell receptor beta chains given below trace back to one sample, sequenced in a study of blood T cell repertoires in COVID-19. Some clones are missing from TCRdb's copy, which holds only in-frame ones; the method was immunoSEQ multiplex PCR. The table lists over 150,000 clones, 80% to 90% of them singletons. Input material: peripheral blood. These receptors were obtained from a woman in her 70s with COVID-19, enrolled during active disease.

This clone is a singleton in its sample. This sequence joins TRBV18 and TRBJ1-5, with 12 bases that match TRBD1. With V trimmed by 4 bases and J by 6 bases, 4 bases remained unmatched. The CDR3 has 15 residues. Germline V lookup: CDR1 KGHSH, CDR2 LQKENI. The chain's CDR3 is CASSQGQGALQPQHF. The CDR3, as DNA: TGTGCCAGCTCACAGGGACAGGGGGCTCTTCAGCCCCAGCATTTT.

The rearrangement links TRBV6-5 to TRBJ1-6; D is undetermined. CDR1 and CDR2 from the germline V gene are MNHEY and SVGAGI. This CDR3 is built from 15 residues. Trimming shortened V by 6 bases and J by 5 bases, and 14 bases separated the two germline ends. The CDR3 sequence: CASSDKPSHNSPLHF. For the CDR3, the DNA is TGTGCCAGCAGCGACAAACCTTCCCATAATTCACCCCTCCACTTT.